This T cell receptor (beta chain) derives from a study of blood T cell repertoires in COVID-19. Turning to the study itself: The study drew acute and convalescent COVID-19 samples from the United States, Italy and Spain. The analysed material was cDNA or gDNA that came from T cells, B-cell-depleted T cells, or PBMCs.

Some clones are missing from TCRdb's copy, which holds only in-frame ones; the method was immunoSEQ multiplex PCR. The sample lists 310,000 or so clones; roughly 89% were seen once. Recovery meant two consecutive negative NP/OP PCR tests, professional clearance, or resolved symptoms. The CDR3 is 14 residues long. CDR1 and CDR2 from the germline V gene are LNHNV and YYDKDF (reference sequence). With 3 bases removed from V and 5 bases from J, the gap between germline ends came to 11 bases. This rearrangement joins TRBV15 to TRBJ1-5, with a weak D call TRBD1 (6 bases). The sample consisted of PBMCs or T cells enriched from blood (not recorded which). The source is a woman between 18 and 29 years old who had recovered from COVID-19. CDR3 nucleotides: TGTGCCACCAGCAGCGTCGGGGGGCATCAGCCCCAGCATTTT. The encoded protein is CATSSVGGHQPQHF.